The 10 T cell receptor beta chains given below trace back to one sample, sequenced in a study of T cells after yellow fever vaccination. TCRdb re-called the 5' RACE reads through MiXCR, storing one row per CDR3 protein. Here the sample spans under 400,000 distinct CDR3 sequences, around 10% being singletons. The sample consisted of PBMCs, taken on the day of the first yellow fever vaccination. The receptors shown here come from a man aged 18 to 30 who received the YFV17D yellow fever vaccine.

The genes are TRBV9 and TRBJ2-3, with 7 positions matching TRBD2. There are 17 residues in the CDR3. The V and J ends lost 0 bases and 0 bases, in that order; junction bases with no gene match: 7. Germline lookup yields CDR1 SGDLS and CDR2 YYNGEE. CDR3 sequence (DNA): TGTGCCAGCAGCGTAGTATCCCAGCGGGGAAGCACAGATACGCAGTATTTT. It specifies CASSVVSQRGSTDTQYF.

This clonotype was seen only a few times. The CDR3 DNA reads TGTGCCAGCAGCTTAGTAAGGGGTAACTACGAGCAGTACTTC. Translation gives CASSLVRGNYEQYF. The V call is TRBV7-8, the J call TRBJ2-7, with D perhaps matching TRBD1 (5 bases). Germline V lookup: CDR1 SGHVS, CDR2 FQNEAQ. This CDR3 comprises 14 residues. Trimming took 1 base from V and 3 from J, leaving 10 bases between them.

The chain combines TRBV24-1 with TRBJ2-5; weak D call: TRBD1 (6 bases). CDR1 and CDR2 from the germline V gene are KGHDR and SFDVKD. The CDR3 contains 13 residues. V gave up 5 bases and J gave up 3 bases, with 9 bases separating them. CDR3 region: CATSGDRKETQYF. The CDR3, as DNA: TGTGCCACCAGTGGCGACAGGAAAGAGACCCAGTACTTC.

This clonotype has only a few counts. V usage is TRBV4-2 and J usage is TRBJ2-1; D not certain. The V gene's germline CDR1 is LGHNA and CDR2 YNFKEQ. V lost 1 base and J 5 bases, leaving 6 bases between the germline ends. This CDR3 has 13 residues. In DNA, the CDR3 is TGTGCCAGCAGCCAAGGGTCCCACAATGAGCAGTTCTTC. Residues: CASSQGSHNEQFF.

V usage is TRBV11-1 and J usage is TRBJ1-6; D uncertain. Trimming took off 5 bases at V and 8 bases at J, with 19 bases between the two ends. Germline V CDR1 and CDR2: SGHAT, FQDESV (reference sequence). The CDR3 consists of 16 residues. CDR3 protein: CASSQHSSTADSPLHF. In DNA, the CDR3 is TGTGCCAGCAGCCAGCACTCAAGTACGGCCGATTCACCCCTCCACTTT.

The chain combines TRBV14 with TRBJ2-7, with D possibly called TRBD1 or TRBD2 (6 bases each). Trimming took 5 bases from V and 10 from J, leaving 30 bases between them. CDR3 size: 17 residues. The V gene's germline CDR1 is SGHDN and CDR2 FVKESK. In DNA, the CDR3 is TGTGCCAGCAGCATTGCAGGGGTAGCCTATGAACCCGGGGGACAGTACGTC. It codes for CASSIAGVAYEPGGQYV.

CDR3 region: CASSLGQGPQYF. CDR3 nucleotides: TGTGCCAGCAGCTTAGGACAGGGTCCGCAGTATTTT. The chain is built from TRBV7-8 and TRBJ2-3, with 7 positions matching TRBD1. With 1 base clipped from V and 10 bases from J, the junction kept 2 bases outside the gene matches. CDR1 is SGHVS and CDR2 is FQNEAQ in the germline V gene. The CDR3 consists of 12 residues.

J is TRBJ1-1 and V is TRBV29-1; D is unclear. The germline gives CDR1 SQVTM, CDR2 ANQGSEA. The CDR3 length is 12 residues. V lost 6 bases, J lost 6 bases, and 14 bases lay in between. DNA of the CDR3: TGCAGCGTCCGGACTCCCCTATCTGAAGCTTTCTTT. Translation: CSVRTPLSEAFF.

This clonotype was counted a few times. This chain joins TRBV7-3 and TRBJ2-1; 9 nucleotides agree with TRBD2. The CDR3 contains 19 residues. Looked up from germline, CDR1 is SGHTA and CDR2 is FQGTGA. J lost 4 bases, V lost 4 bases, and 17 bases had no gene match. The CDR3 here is CASSSPSTQGGGAYNEQFF. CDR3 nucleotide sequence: TGTGCCAGCAGCTCCCCAAGCACACAAGGCGGGGGGGCATACAATGAGCAGTTCTTC.

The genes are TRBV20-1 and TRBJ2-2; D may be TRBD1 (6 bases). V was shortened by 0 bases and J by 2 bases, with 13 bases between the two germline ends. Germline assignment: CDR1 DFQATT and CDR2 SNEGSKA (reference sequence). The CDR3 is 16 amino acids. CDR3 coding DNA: TGCAGTGCTAGAGATTGGACAGAGATAAACACCGGGGAGCTGTTTTTT. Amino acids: CSARDWTEINTGELFF.